The 12 T cell receptor beta chains below all came from one sample that was sequenced in a study of blood T cell repertoires in COVID-19. Measured with immunoSEQ multiplex PCR; TCRdb has only the in-frame clones, and not every one. The table has about 140,000 clones, over 75% seen once. The sample taken for sequencing was peripheral blood. Every receptor here comes from a man in his 60s with active or convalescent COVID-19.

V is TRBV19 and J is TRBJ2-7; TRBD1 might be the D (6 bases). The V end lost 1 base, the J end lost 2 bases, and 18 bases lay between the germline ends. Germline-derived CDR1 and CDR2 are LNHDA and SQIVND (reference sequence). The CDR3 runs to 17 residues. CDR3 DNA: TGTGCCAGTAGTATAGGGGGGCATGATCGAAGCCCCTACGAGCAGTACTTC. This gives the protein CASSIGGHDRSPYEQYF. Full variable domain (rest looked up from reference TRBV19 and TRBJ2-7): DGGITQSPKYLFRKEGQNVTLSCEQNLNHDAMYWYRQDPGQGLRLIYYSQIVNDFQKGDIAEGYSVSREKKESFPLTVTSAQKNPTAFYLCASSIGGHDRSPYEQYFGPGTRLTVT.

V is TRBV28 and J is TRBJ1-5; TRBD1 aligns across 8 bases. This CDR3 is built from 18 residues. V shed 5 bases and J 3 bases; nucleotides not matched to a gene: 15. Germline assignment: CDR1 MDHEN and CDR2 SYDVKM. DNA of the CDR3: TGTGCCAGCAGTACCGCCGGGACAGGAGTGTCAGTCAATCAGCCCCAGCATTTT. It specifies CASSTAGTGVSVNQPQHF. Full variable domain (rest looked up from reference TRBV28 and TRBJ1-5): DVKVTQSSRYLVKRTGEKVFLECVQDMDHENMFWYRQDPGLGLRLIYFSYDVKMKEKGDIPEGYSVSREKKERFSLILESASTNQTSMYLCASSTAGTGVSVNQPQHFGDGTRLSIL.

The chain links TRBV10-3 to TRBJ2-3, with 7 nucleotides matching TRBD2. The CDR3 contains 13 residues. Germline loops: CDR1 ENHRY, CDR2 SYGVKD. J lost 3 bases, V lost 8 bases, and 5 bases had no gene match. In DNA, the CDR3 is TGTGCCATCTCGGGCGGGAGTACAGATACGCAGTATTTT. As protein: CAISGGSTDTQYF.

The rearrangement uses TRBV2 and TRBJ1-1, with a tentative D call TRBD1 (6 bases). The CDR3 spans 14 residues. The germline CDR1 and CDR2 sequences are SNHLY and FYNNEI. V was cut by 4 bases and J by 0 bases, with 9 bases left in between. CDR3 protein: CASSGTVMNTEAFF. The CDR3 nucleotides are TGTGCCAGCAGTGGGACAGTGATGAACACTGAAGCTTTCTTT.

This chain joins TRBV6-5 and TRBJ2-7; 7 bases align to TRBD2. The CDR3 is 14 amino acids. Losses at the gene ends were 5 bases for V and 1 base for J; bases not matched to a gene: 5. Germline assignment: CDR1 MNHEY and CDR2 SVGAGI. The CDR3 DNA sequence: TGTGCCAGCAGTAGTGGCGGGAGATCCTACGAGCAGTACTTC. Protein product: CASSSGGRSYEQYF.

This clone was observed once. The gene calls are TRBV5-1 and TRBJ2-5, with 12 bases that match TRBD1. Trimming removed 3 bases from V and 3 bases from J; junction bases left unmatched: 3. The CDR3 is 15 amino acids. Germline CDR1 is SGHRS and CDR2 is YFSETQ. The CDR3 DNA follows: TGCGCCAGCAGCTGGGGGACAGGGGGCAAAGAGACCCAGTACTTC. Amino acids: CASSWGTGGKETQYF.

The V call is TRBV5-1, the J call TRBJ1-4; TRBD1 aligns across 11 bases. V lost 1 base and J lost 7; bases outside the gene matches: 6. Germline CDR1 SGHRS, CDR2 YFSETQ. The CDR3 spans 16 residues. The CDR3 loop is CASSLSGTGGGEKLFF. In nucleotides, the CDR3 is TGCGCCAGCAGCTTGTCCGGGACAGGGGGTGGTGAAAAACTGTTTTTT. Combining the CDR3 with reference TRBV5-1 and TRBJ1-4 gives the whole variable domain KAGVTQTPRYLIKTRGQQVTLSCSPISGHRSVSWYQQTPGQGLQFLFEYFSETQRNKGNFPGRFSGRQFSNSRSEMNVSTLELGDSALYLCASSLSGTGGGEKLFFGSGTQLSVL.

The chain recombines TRBV5-1 with TRBJ2-1; D perhaps matches TRBD2 (5 bases). V was cut by 1 base and J by 0 bases, with 8 bases left in between. Germline loops: CDR1 SGHRS, CDR2 YFSETQ. The CDR3 loop spans 15 amino acids. The CDR3 loop is CASSLRDNSYNEQFF. The DNA for the CDR3 is TGCGCCAGCAGCTTGCGGGATAACTCCTACAATGAGCAGTTCTTC. The entire variable domain, with the rest obtained from reference TRBV5-1 and TRBJ2-1, is as follows: KAGVTQTPRYLIKTRGQQVTLSCSPISGHRSVSWYQQTPGQGLQFLFEYFSETQRNKGNFPGRFSGRQFSNSRSEMNVSTLELGDSALYLCASSLRDNSYNEQFFGPGTRLTVL.

This rearrangement joins TRBV6-5 to TRBJ1-2; tentatively, D is TRBD1 (6 bases). Germline CDR1 MNHEY, CDR2 SVGAGI. This CDR3 region has 12 residues. The V and J ends lost 7 bases and 8 bases respectively, with 14 bases between them. The CDR3 here is CASNQGGHGYTF. In DNA form, the CDR3 reads TGTGCCAGCAACCAAGGGGGACACGGCTACACCTTC.

The J gene is TRBJ2-7, the V gene TRBV6-5; 8 bases fit TRBD2. Per germline, CDR1 MNHEY and CDR2 SVGAGI. Losses at the gene ends were 10 bases for V and 4 bases for J; bases not matched to a gene: 12. This CDR3 has 14 residues. The CDR3 is CATNSGEQIYEQYF. CDR3 nucleotides: TGTGCCACCAATAGCGGGGAACAAATTTACGAGCAGTACTTC.

The V call is TRBV2, the J call TRBJ2-5, with D possibly TRBD2 on 6 matching bases. Germline CDR1 and CDR2: SNHLY and FYNNEI. V gave up 8 bases and J gave up 2 bases, with 12 bases separating them. This CDR3 comprises 13 residues. The CDR3 DNA sequence: TGTGCCAGCCTGAGCGGACTACAAGAGACCCAGTACTTC. Its protein is CASLSGLQETQYF.

This clone was recorded once. This chain links TRBV5-1 with TRBJ1-1, with D unclear. V was cut by 3 bases and J by 4 bases, with 16 bases left in between. Per the germline V gene, CDR1 is SGHRS and CDR2 is YFSETQ. This CDR3 comprises 15 residues. Here the CDR3 reads CASSSGPAGSTEAFF. Here the CDR3 DNA reads TGCGCCAGCAGCTCGGGCCCCGCGGGAAGCACTGAAGCTTTCTTT.